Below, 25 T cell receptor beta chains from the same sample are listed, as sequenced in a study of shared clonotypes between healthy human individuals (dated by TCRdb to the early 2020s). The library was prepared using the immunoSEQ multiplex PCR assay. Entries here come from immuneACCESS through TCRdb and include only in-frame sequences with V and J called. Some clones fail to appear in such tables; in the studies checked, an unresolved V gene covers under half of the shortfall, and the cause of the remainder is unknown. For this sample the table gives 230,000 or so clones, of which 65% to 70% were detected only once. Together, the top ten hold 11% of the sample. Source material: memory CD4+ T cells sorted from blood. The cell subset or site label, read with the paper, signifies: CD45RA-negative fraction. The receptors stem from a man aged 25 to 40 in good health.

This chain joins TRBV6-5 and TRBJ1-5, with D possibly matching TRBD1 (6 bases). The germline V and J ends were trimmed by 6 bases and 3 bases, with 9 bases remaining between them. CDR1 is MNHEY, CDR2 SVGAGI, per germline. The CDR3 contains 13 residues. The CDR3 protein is CASSGTLNQPQHF. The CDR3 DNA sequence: TGTGCCAGCAGCGGGACACTCAATCAGCCCCAGCATTTT.

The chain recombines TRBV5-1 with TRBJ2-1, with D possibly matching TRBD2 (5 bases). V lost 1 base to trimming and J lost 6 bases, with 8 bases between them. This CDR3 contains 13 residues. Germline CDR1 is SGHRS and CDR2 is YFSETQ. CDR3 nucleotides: TGCGCCAGCAGCTTGACGGGGTTCAATGAGCAGTTCTTC. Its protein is CASSLTGFNEQFF. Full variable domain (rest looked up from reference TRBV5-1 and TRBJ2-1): KAGVTQTPRYLIKTRGQQVTLSCSPISGHRSVSWYQQTPGQGLQFLFEYFSETQRNKGNFPGRFSGRQFSNSRSEMNVSTLELGDSALYLCASSLTGFNEQFFGPGTRLTVL.

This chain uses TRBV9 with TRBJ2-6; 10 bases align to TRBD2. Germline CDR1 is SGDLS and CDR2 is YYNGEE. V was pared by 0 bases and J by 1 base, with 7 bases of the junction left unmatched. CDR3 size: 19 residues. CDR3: CASSVDLAGGSSGANVLTF. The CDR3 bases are TGTGCCAGCAGCGTAGATTTAGCGGGAGGTTCTTCTGGGGCCAACGTCCTGACTTTC.

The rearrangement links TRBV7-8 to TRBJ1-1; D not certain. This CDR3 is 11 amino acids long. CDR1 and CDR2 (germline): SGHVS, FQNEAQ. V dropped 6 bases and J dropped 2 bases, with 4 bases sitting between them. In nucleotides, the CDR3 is TGTGCCAGCAGGGAAAACACTGAAGCTTTCTTT. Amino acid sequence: CASRENTEAFF.

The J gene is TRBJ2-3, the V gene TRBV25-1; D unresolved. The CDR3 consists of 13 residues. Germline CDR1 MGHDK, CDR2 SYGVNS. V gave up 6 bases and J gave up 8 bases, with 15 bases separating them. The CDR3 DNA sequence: TGTGCCAGCAGCCCTCTCCAGGACGGTACGCAGTATTTT. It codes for CASSPLQDGTQYF.

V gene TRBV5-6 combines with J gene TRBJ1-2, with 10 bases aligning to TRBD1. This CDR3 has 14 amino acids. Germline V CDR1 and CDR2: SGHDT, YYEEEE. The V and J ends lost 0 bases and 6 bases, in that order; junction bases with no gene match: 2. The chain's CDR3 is CASSLGTGGNGYTF. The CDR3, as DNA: TGTGCCAGCAGCTTGGGGACAGGGGGGAATGGCTACACCTTC.

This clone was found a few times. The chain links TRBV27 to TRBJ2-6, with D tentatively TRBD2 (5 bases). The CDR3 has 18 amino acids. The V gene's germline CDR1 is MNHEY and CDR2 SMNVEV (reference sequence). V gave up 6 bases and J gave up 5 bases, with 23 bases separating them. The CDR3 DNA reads TGTGCCAGCAGCGGAGAAGGGTCCCGGACTCTTAGGGCCAACGTCCTGACTTTC. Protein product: CASSGEGSRTLRANVLTF.

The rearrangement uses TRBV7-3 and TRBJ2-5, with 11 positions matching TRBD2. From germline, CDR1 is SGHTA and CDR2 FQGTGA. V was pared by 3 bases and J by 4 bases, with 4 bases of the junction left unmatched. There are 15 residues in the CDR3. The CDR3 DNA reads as TGTGCCAGCAGCTTGACTAGCGGGGAGGGAGAGACCCAGTACTTC. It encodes CASSLTSGEGETQYF.

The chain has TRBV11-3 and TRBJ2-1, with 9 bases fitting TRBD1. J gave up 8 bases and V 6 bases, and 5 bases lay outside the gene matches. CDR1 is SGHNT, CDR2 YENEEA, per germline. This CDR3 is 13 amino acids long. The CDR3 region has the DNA TGTGCCAGCAGATCGGGACAGGGCGATGAGCAGTTCTTC. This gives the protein CASRSGQGDEQFF.

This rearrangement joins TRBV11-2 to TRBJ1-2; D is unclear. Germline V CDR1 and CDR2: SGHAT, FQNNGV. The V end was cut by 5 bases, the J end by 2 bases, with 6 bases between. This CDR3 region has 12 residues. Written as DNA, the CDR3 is TGTGCCAGCAGCCAGCGCAACTATGGCTACACCTTC. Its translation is CASSQRNYGYTF.

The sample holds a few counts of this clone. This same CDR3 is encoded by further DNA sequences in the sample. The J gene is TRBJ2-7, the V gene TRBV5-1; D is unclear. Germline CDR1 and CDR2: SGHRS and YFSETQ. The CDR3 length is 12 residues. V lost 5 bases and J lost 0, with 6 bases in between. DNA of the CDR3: TGCGCCAGCAGGCCAGACTCCTACGAGCAGTACTTC. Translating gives CASRPDSYEQYF.

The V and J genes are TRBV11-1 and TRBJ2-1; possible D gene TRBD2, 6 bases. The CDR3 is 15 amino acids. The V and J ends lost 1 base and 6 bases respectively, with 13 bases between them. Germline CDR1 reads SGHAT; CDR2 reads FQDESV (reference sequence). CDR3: CASSLEFVRGNEQFF. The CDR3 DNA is TGTGCCAGCAGCTTAGAATTTGTGCGGGGCAATGAGCAGTTCTTC.

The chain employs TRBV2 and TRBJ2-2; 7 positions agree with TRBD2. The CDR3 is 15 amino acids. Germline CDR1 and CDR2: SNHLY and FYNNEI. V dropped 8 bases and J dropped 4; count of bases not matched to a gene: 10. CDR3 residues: CASSPGLGGTGELFF. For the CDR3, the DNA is TGTGCCAGCTCCCCTGGACTAGGCGGCACCGGGGAGCTGTTTTTT.

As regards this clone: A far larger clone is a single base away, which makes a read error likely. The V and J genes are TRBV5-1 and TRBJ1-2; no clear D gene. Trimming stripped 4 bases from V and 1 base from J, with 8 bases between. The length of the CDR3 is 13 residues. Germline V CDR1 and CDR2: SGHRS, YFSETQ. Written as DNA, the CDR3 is TGCGCCAGCAGCACCAACAGTAACTATGGCTACACCTTC. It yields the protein CASSTNSNYGYTF.

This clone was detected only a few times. The CDR3 region is CASSAGELLTGELFF. CDR3 bases: TGTGCCAGCAGCGCTGGGGAGCTACTCACCGGGGAGCTGTTTTTT. This chain uses TRBV5-4 with TRBJ2-2; a possible D gene is TRBD2 (5 bases). CDR1 and CDR2 (germline): SGHNT, YYREEE (reference sequence). CDR3 length equals 15 residues. Trimming left V 4 bases short and J 4 bases short, with 14 bases between.

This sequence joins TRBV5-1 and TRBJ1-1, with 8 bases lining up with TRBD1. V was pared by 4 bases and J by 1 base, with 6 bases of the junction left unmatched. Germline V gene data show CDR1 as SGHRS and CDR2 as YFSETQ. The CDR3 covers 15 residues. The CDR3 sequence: CASSLHGQGNTEAFF. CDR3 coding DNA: TGCGCCAGCAGCCTACACGGACAGGGGAACACTGAAGCTTTCTTT.

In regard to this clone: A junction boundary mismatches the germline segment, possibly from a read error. This chain's CDR3 is CASRQSSGTIDF. CDR3 sequence (DNA): TGTGCCAGCAGGCAAAGCTCCGGGACTATCGACTTC. This chain uses TRBV5-5 with TRBJ2-7, with 7 bases matching TRBD2. Germline-derived CDR1 and CDR2 are SGHKS and YYEKEE (reference sequence). The CDR3 sequence is 12 residues long. The whole variable domain, filled in from reference TRBV5-5 and TRBJ2-7, reads DAGVTQSPTHLIKTRGQQVTLRCSPISGHKSVSWYQQVLGQGPQFIFQYYEKEERGRGNFPDRFSARQFPNYSSELNVNALLLGDSALYLCASRQSSGTIDFGPGTRLTVT.

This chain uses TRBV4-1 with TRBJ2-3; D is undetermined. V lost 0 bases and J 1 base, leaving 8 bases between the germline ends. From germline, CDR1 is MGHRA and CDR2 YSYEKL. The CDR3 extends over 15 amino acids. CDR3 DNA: TGCGCCAGCAGCCAAGATGCGGCAGGCACAGATACGCAGTATTTT. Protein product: CASSQDAAGTDTQYF.

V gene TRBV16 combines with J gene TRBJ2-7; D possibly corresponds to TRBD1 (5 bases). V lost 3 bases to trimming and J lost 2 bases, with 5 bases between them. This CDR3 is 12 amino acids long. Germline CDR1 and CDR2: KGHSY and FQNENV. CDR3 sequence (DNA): TGTGCCAGCAGCCAGGGGCCCTACGAGCAGTACTTC. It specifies CASSQGPYEQYF.

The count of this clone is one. CDR3 in amino acids: CASSVGTGRDTQYF. The CDR3 DNA follows: TGCGCCAGCAGCGTTGGGACAGGGCGAGATACGCAGTATTTT. The genes are TRBV5-1 and TRBJ2-3; 9 bases are shared with TRBD1. V was pared by 4 bases and J by 5 bases, with 5 bases of the junction left unmatched. The germline V gene has CDR1 SGHRS and CDR2 YFSETQ. This CDR3 has 14 residues. The full variable domain, rest sourced from reference TRBV5-1 and TRBJ2-3, is KAGVTQTPRYLIKTRGQQVTLSCSPISGHRSVSWYQQTPGQGLQFLFEYFSETQRNKGNFPGRFSGRQFSNSRSEMNVSTLELGDSALYLCASSVGTGRDTQYFGPGTRLTVL.

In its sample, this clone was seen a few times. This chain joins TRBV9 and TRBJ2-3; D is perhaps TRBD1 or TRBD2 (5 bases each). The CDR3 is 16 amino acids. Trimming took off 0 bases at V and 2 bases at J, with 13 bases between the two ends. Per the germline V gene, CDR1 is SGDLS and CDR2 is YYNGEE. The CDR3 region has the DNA TGTGCCAGCAGCGTAGGAGGGGCCCCCGCCACAGATACGCAGTATTTT. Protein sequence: CASSVGGAPATDTQYF.

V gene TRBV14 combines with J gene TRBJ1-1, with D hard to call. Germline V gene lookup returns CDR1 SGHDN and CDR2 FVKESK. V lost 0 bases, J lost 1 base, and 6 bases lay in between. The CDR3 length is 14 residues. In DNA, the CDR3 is TGTGCCAGCAGCCAAGATCCCAGGAACACTGAAGCTTTCTTT. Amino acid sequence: CASSQDPRNTEAFF. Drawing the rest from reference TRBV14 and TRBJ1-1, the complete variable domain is EAGVTQFPSHSVIEKGQTVTLRCDPISGHDNLYWYRRVMGKEIKFLLHFVKESKQDESGMPNNRFLAERTGGTYSTLKVQPAELEDSGVYFCASSQDPRNTEAFFGQGTRLTVV.

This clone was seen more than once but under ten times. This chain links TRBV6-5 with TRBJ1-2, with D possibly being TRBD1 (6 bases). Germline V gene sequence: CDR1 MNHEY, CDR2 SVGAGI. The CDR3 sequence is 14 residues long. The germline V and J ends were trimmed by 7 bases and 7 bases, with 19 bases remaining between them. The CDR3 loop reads CASTPVDHRVGYTF. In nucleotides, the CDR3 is TGTGCCAGCACCCCAGTAGACCACAGGGTTGGCTACACCTTC.

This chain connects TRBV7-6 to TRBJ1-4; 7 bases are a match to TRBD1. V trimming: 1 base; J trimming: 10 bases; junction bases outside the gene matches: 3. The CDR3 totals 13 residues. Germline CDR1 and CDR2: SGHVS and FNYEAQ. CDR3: CASSLEQGGKLFF. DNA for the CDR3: TGTGCCAGCAGCTTAGAGCAGGGGGGAAAACTGTTTTTT.

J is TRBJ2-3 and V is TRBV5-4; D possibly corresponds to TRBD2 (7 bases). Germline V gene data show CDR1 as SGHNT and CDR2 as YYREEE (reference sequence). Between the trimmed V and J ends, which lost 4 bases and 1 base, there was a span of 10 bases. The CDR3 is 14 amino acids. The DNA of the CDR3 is TGTGCCAGCAGCGGGGGGGCTCGCACAGATACGCAGTATTTT. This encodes CASSGGARTDTQYF.